This record covers a single T cell receptor beta chain. Its antigen is currently unknown. The time point was: sample taken at primary tumor resection. Sequencing of whole RNA from tumor, nontumor lung or frozen PBMC involved no sorting. The record originates from a study of spatial heterogeneity in lung cancer. Study summary: Across the raw uncorrected reads, a unique TCR and UMI combination was observed, on average, more than ten times.

Study results and caveats: Blood carried ubiquitous expanded tumor TCRs more at resection than follow-up.

On each TCR cDNA molecule, a unique molecular identifier was present. One entry per CDR3 protein, called by TCRdb with MiXCR from the 5' RACE reads. Among 95,000 or so distinct CDR3 sequences listed, roughly 8.7% were seen once. Trimming removed 4 bases from V and 10 bases from J, with 11 bases in between. CDR3 length: 12 amino acids. Germline V lookup: CDR1 ENHRY, CDR2 SYGVKD. The chain has TRBV10-3 and TRBJ2-1, with D unresolved. The material sequenced was PBMCs, taken at surgery. The clonotype was recovered from a male donor with early-stage non-small cell lung cancer. DNA for the CDR3: TGTGCCATCAGTGTAAATCCACAGGAGCAGTTCTTC. It translates to CAISVNPQEQFF.